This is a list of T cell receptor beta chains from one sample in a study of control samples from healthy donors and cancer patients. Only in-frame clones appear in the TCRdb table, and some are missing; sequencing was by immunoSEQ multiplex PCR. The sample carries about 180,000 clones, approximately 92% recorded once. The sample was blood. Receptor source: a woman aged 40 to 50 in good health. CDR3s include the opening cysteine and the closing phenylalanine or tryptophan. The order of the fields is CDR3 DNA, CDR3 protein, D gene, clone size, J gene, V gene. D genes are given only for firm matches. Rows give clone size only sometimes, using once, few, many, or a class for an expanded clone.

TGTGCCAGCAGCTTTGGGACTAACAATGAGCAGTTCTTC | CASSFGTNNEQFF | TRBD2 | - | TRBJ2-1 | TRBV5-6
TGTGCCAGCAGCTTAGTCTCTGATTGGAGGGGGCAATACAATGAGCAGTTCTTC | CASSLVSDWRGQYNEQFF | - | - | TRBJ2-1 | TRBV7-3
TGTGCCAGCAGCTTAATGGAGGCCCAACCCTACAATGAGCAGTTCTTC | CASSLMEAQPYNEQFF | - | - | TRBJ2-1 | TRBV5-4
TGTGCCAGCAGCCGATCAACCAGGCCTAGCTCCTACAATGAGCAGTTCTTC | CASSRSTRPSSYNEQFF | - | once | TRBJ2-1 | TRBV7-6
TGTGCCAGCAGCTTGGAGGGGGCATTTTCCAAAAACATTCAGTACTTC | CASSLEGAFSKNIQYF | TRBD1 | - | TRBJ2-4 | TRBV5-6
TGTGCCACCAGCAGAGGGAAATCGAGCGGCTTCCTCTACGAGCAGTACTTC | CATSRGKSSGFLYEQYF | - | - | TRBJ2-7 | TRBV15
TGCGCCAGCAGCCAAGAGGCAAGCGGGGACGCGGAGACCCAGTACTTC | CASSQEASGDAETQYF | TRBD2 | - | TRBJ2-5 | TRBV4-1
TGTGCCAGCAGTAACAGGGGGGGATCCTACGAGCAGTACTTC | CASSNRGGSYEQYF | - | - | TRBJ2-7 | TRBV6-5
TGTGCCAGCAGCTACGGGACAGGTGTGACCTATGGCTACACCTTC | CASSYGTGVTYGYTF | TRBD1 | - | TRBJ1-2 | TRBV5-6
TGCAGCGCATCTAGCGGGGGGCAGTACAATGAGCAGTTCTTC | CSASSGGQYNEQFF | TRBD2 | - | TRBJ2-1 | TRBV29-1
TGTGCCAGCAGACGGGACCTGAACACTGAAGCTTTCTTT | CASRRDLNTEAFF | - | - | TRBJ1-1 | TRBV5-5
TGTGCCAGCAGCCGGGGACGGGGCTCTAGCCGTGGCTACACCTTC | CASSRGRGSSRGYTF | - | - | TRBJ1-2 | TRBV6-5
TGTGCCAGCAGCTTAGGGTGGTCGGTTGAAGCTTTCTTT | CASSLGWSVEAFF | - | - | TRBJ1-1 | TRBV13
TGTGCCAGCAGCGACCGACCCTCTGGAAACACCATATATTTT | CASSDRPSGNTIYF | - | - | TRBJ1-3 | TRBV9
TGTGCCAGCAGTGAACTCGAAGGGGGATCTAACTATGGCTACACCTTC | CASSELEGGSNYGYTF | - | few | TRBJ1-2 | TRBV6-1
TGTGCCAGCAGCTTAGGTGCAGCGGCTAACTATGGCTACACCTTC | CASSLGAAANYGYTF | - | - | TRBJ1-2 | TRBV7-9
TGTGCCATCAGCGATTTATGGGGGGTTGAGACCCAGTACTTC | CAISDLWGVETQYF | - | - | TRBJ2-5 | TRBV10-3
TGTGCCAGCAGCCCCGAAACCACTGAAGCTTTCTTT | CASSPETTEAFF | - | - | TRBJ1-1 | TRBV7-9
TGTGCCAGCAGCTTAGTTGGGGGGACGACTGAAGCTTTCTTT | CASSLVGGTTEAFF | - | - | TRBJ1-1 | TRBV11-2
TGTGCCAGCAGCCCAGACGGAAGCTTTAATCAGCCCCAGCATTTT | CASSPDGSFNQPQHF | - | - | TRBJ1-5 | TRBV9
TGCGCCAGCAGCTTAGGTGACGAGAGCTCCTACGAGCAGTACTTC | CASSLGDESSYEQYF | - | few | TRBJ2-7 | TRBV5-1
TGTGCCAGCAGCCAACTAGCCCCTGTTGGTGAGAACATTCAGTACTTC | CASSQLAPVGENIQYF | - | - | TRBJ2-4 | TRBV3-1/TRBV3-2
TGTGCCAGTAGTGACGCGGCGGCCTACAATGAGCAGTTCTTC | CASSDAAAYNEQFF | - | once | TRBJ2-1 | TRBV19
TGTGCCAGCAGTGGCCTCGGGGGCTACGAGCAGTACTTC | CASSGLGGYEQYF | - | - | TRBJ2-7 | TRBV27
TGTGCCAGCAGCTTTCCCGGGGAGTCCTACGAGCAGTACTTC | CASSFPGESYEQYF | - | - | TRBJ2-7 | TRBV5-8
TGCGCCAGCAGCTTAAGGGGCGCGGACACTGAAGCTTTCTTT | CASSLRGADTEAFF | - | - | TRBJ1-1 | TRBV5-1
TGTGCCAGCAGCCCGGGACAGGGGGCAATTGAGACCCAGTACTTC | CASSPGQGAIETQYF | TRBD1 | - | TRBJ2-5 | TRBV5-4
TGTGCCAGCAGCTCAACCTCCGGGACAGATAGGGTGGCTAATGAAAAACTGTTTTTT | CASSSTSGTDRVANEKLFF | TRBD1 | - | TRBJ1-4 | TRBV7-8
TGTGCCAGCAGTGAAGGGTGGGGGACAGAAGAGACCCAGTACTTC | CASSEGWGTEETQYF | TRBD1 | - | TRBJ2-5 | TRBV25-1
TGTGCCAGCAGGCAAACAGGGTTATATGGCTACACCTTC | CASRQTGLYGYTF | - | - | TRBJ1-2 | TRBV2
TGTGCCAGCACCCAGGGGAAAGAAGCTTTCTTT | CASTQGKEAFF | - | once | TRBJ1-1 | TRBV6-1
TGTGCCACCAGTGATTCCCGGGACAGCAAGAGGGGCTACACCTTC | CATSDSRDSKRGYTF | TRBD1 | - | TRBJ1-2 | TRBV24-1
TGCGCCAGCAGTGGACTAGCGGGGGGCCACCTTAAAAACATTCAGTACTTC | CASSGLAGGHLKNIQYF | TRBD2 | - | TRBJ2-4 | TRBV10-1
TGTGCCAGCAGCTCCCTTCTGGACCGTGGCGAGCAGTACTTC | CASSSLLDRGEQYF | - | - | TRBJ2-7 | TRBV11-2
TGCAGCGTCGCCCAGGGTTATGCGACCCAGTACTTC | CSVAQGYATQYF | - | - | TRBJ2-5 | TRBV29-1
TGTGCCAGCTCACCCCAGCCAGATACGCAGTATTTT | CASSPQPDTQYF | - | - | TRBJ2-3 | TRBV18
TGCGCCAGCAGTGCAGGGGGCGTAATTCGCAATGAGCAGTTCTTC | CASSAGGVIRNEQFF | TRBD1 | - | TRBJ2-1 | TRBV10-1
TGTGCCAGCTCACTAGGTACAGGGGACCCCGAGCAGTACTTC | CASSLGTGDPEQYF | TRBD1 | - | TRBJ2-7 | TRBV18
TGTGCCAGCAGCGACAGGGGCTCTGGAAACACCATATATTTT | CASSDRGSGNTIYF | TRBD1 | - | TRBJ1-3 | TRBV11-3
TGCGCCAGTTGTCCCGGGACAGGGGAGGCGACTGAAGCTTTCTTT | CASCPGTGEATEAFF | TRBD1 | - | TRBJ1-1 | TRBV5-1
TGTGCCAGTAGTATCGGATTGGGGAACACTGAAGCTTTCTTT | CASSIGLGNTEAFF | - | - | TRBJ1-1 | TRBV19
TGCAGTGCTACCGGGACTAACGAGCAGTACTTC | CSATGTNEQYF | TRBD2 | once | TRBJ2-7 | TRBV20-1
TGTGCCACCGAACAGGGTTTTTCTGGCTACACCTTC | CATEQGFSGYTF | - | - | TRBJ1-2 | TRBV19
TGTGCCAGCAGCGTAGGAGGGACAGCTAACTATGGCTACACCTTC | CASSVGGTANYGYTF | TRBD1 | few | TRBJ1-2 | TRBV9
TGTGCCAGCAGCTCAGCACAGGGCCGAACCGGGGAGCTGTTTTTT | CASSSAQGRTGELFF | - | - | TRBJ2-2 | TRBV7-3
TGTGCCACCAGTGATTTCAGGGGGGAGACCCAGTACTTC | CATSDFRGETQYF | TRBD1 | - | TRBJ2-5 | TRBV24-1
TGTGCCAGCAGCCTAAGACAGGGGGATCAGCCCCAGCATTTT | CASSLRQGDQPQHF | TRBD1 | once | TRBJ1-5 | TRBV7-2
TGTGCCAGCAGCTTGTCGGGGACTGAAGCTTTCTTT | CASSLSGTEAFF | - | - | TRBJ1-1 | TRBV5-4
TGTGCCAGCTCACCGGGACTAGCGGGGGATGTTGAGCAGTTCTTC | CASSPGLAGDVEQFF | TRBD2 | - | TRBJ2-1 | TRBV18
TGTGCCAGCAGGGATCCGGGACTAGCGGGGGGGCTTACCGGGGAGCTGTTTTTT | CASRDPGLAGGLTGELFF | TRBD2 | - | TRBJ2-2 | TRBV2
TGTGCCAGCAGTTACTCGACGGGGGAGGCCTACAATGAGCAGTTCTTC | CASSYSTGEAYNEQFF | - | - | TRBJ2-1 | TRBV6-5
TGTGCCAGCCTGGATCGGGGACAGGGCTCCTACGAGCAGTACTTC | CASLDRGQGSYEQYF | TRBD1 | - | TRBJ2-7 | TRBV2
TGTGCCAGCAGCCCGGACAGGGGAGGGGAGACCCAGTACTTC | CASSPDRGGETQYF | TRBD1 | - | TRBJ2-5 | TRBV7-2
TGTGCCAGCAGCTTAGTAGGCACAGGGGACTATGGCTACACCTTC | CASSLVGTGDYGYTF | TRBD1 | - | TRBJ1-2 | TRBV7-9
TGCAGCGCCTCCGGGACAGGTTCCTCTGGGGCCAACGTCCTGACTTTC | CSASGTGSSGANVLTF | TRBD1 | - | TRBJ2-6 | TRBV29-1
TGTGCCAGTAGTGGAGTTGGAGGCAATCAGCCCCAGCATTTT | CASSGVGGNQPQHF | - | - | TRBJ1-5 | TRBV19
TGTGCCAGCAGATGGATTGTACAGCTTAATTCACCCCTCCACTTT | CASRWIVQLNSPLHF | - | - | TRBJ1-6 | TRBV2
TGTGCCAGCAGCTTACTTCCAGCGGGGGTTAATGAGCAGTTCTTC | CASSLLPAGVNEQFF | TRBD2 | once | TRBJ2-1 | TRBV11-3
TGTGCCAGCAGTTTAGACAGCCAAGAGACCCAGTACTTC | CASSLDSQETQYF | - | - | TRBJ2-5 | TRBV12-3/TRBV12-4